This TCR beta chain came from a study of blood T cell repertoires in COVID-19. In the original processing: The assay estimated nucleated cells by amplifying reference gene primers. The table came from immunoSEQ multiplex PCR; TCRdb's copy has only in-frame clones and leaves some out. V, J and clone size derive from that table, while D and trimming were established from the DNA sequence. The repertoire consists of approximately 280,000 clones, with approximately 84% occurring once and the leading ten covering over 1.3%. Trimming removed 5 bases at V and 4 bases at J, with 12 bases between. Germline V gene sequence: CDR1 MNHEY, CDR2 SMNVEV (reference sequence). The CDR3 sequence is 14 residues long.

The sample taken for sequencing was peripheral blood. This receptor was identified in a human donor with COVID-19, enrolled during active disease. The donor label of this sample is uncertain. This chain uses TRBV27 with TRBJ1-5; perhaps TRBD1 as D (5 bases). The CDR3 region is CASSPPDSNQPQHF. In nucleotides, the CDR3 is TGTGCCAGCAGTCCCCCTGACAGTAATCAGCCCCAGCATTTT.